This TCR beta chain came from a study of early T cells in non-severe SARS-CoV-2 infection. Study overall: Sequencing targeted bulk RNA from unsorted whole blood, leaving chains unpaired. Broader study findings: VDJdb matches were skewed toward anti-spike CD8 T cell responses.

Attachment of unique molecular identifiers was made to individual cDNA molecules. TCRdb re-analysed the 5' RACE reads in MiXCR, keeping a single row per CDR3 protein. The table records 55,000 or so distinct CDR3 sequences, 5% to 7.5% of them present only once. This clonotype was counted at least ten times. The antigen remains unidentified. V was shortened by 3 bases and J by 2 bases, with 10 bases between the two germline ends. The CDR3 sequence is 14 residues long. Germline V gene lookup returns CDR1 DFQATT and CDR2 SNEGSKA (reference sequence). The sequence derives from an adult who was a healthcare worker with PCR-confirmed SARS-CoV-2 infection or an uninfected control (not recorded which). The sequences come from whole blood, collected at baseline. The genes are TRBV20-1 and TRBJ2-2; D ambiguous. The CDR3 sequence is CSASAPRNTGELFF. CDR3 DNA sequence: TGCAGTGCTAGTGCGCCAAGAAACACCGGGGAGCTGTTTTTT.